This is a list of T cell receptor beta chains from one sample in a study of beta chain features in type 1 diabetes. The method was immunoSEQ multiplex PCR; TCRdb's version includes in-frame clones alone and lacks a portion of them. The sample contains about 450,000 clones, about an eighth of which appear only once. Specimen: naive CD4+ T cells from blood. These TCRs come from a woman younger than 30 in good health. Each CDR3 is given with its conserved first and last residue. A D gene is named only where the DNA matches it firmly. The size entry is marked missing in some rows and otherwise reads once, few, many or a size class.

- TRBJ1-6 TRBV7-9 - CASSPLTGSPLHF TGTGCCAGCAGCCCCCTAACGGGGTCACCCCTCCACTTT
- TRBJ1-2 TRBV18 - CASSPNSYGYTF TGTGCCAGCTCACCTAATTCTTATGGCTACACCTTC
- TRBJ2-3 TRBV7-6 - CASSSHTGDKSTDTQYF TGTGCCAGCAGCTCGCACACCGGGGACAAAAGCACAGATACGCAGTATTTT
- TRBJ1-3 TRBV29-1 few CSVRSVRGSGNTIYF TGCAGCGTTCGTAGTGTCAGGGGTTCTGGAAACACCATATATTTT
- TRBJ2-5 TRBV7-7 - CASSPFARTHETQYF TGTGCCAGCAGCCCCTTTGCGAGGACTCATGAGACCCAGTACTTC
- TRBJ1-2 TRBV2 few CASSTGFYGYTF TGTGCCAGCAGTACAGGGTTCTATGGCTACACCTTC
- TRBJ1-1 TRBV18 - CASSAGPNTEAFF TGTGCCAGCTCGGCGGGGCCGAACACTGAAGCTTTCTTT
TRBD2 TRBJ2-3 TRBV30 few CAWRPAGGPIDTQYF TGTGCCTGGAGGCCAGCGGGAGGGCCGATAGATACGCAGTATTTT
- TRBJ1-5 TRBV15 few CATSSGAISNQPQHF TGTGCCACCAGCTCAGGGGCGATTAGCAATCAGCCCCAGCATTTT
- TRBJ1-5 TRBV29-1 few CSVQTLYNQPQHF TGCAGCGTCCAAACCCTATATAATCAGCCCCAGCATTTT
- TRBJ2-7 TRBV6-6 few CASSHRQGGTYEQYF TGTGCCAGCAGTCACCGACAGGGAGGGACCTACGAGCAGTACTTC
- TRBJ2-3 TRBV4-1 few CASRDGLSSTDTQYF TGCGCCAGCAGGGACGGCTTATCTAGCACAGATACGCAGTATTTT
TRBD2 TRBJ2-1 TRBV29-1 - CSAHGGGNEQFF TGCAGCGCCCACGGGGGGGGCAATGAGCAGTTCTTC
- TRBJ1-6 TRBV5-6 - CASSLTDGDYSPLHF TGTGCCAGCAGCTTGACGGATGGTGATTATTCACCCCTCCACTTT
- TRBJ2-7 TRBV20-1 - CSALQGYEQYF TGCAGTGCTTTACAGGGCTACGAGCAGTACTTC
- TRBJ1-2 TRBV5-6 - CASRPGNYGYTF TGTGCCAGCAGACCCGGTAACTATGGCTACACCTTC
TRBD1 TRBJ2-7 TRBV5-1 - CASSLLQGENEQYF TGCGCCAGCAGCTTACTACAGGGGGAGAACGAGCAGTACTTC
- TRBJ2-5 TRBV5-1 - CASSLTSQETQYF TGCGCCAGCAGCTTGACTAGCCAAGAGACCCAGTACTTC
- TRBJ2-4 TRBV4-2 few CASSQDWAGISKNIQYF TGTGCCAGCAGCCAAGATTGGGCGGGAATCTCCAAAAACATTCAGTACTTC
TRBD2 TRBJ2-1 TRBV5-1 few CASSLVAGDGNEQFF TGCGCCAGCAGCTTGGTAGCGGGAGATGGGAATGAGCAGTTCTTC
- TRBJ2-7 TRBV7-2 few CASSLAGGTEQYF TGTGCCAGCAGCTTAGCTGGGGGAACCGAGCAGTACTTC
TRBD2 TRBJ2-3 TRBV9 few CASSVASGGPADTQYF TGTGCCAGCAGCGTAGCGTCGGGGGGGCCAGCGGATACGCAGTATTTT
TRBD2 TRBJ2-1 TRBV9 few CASTRTGGNYNEQFF TGTGCCAGCACCCGGACGGGAGGGAACTACAATGAGCAGTTCTTC
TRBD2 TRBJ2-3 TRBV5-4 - CASSLVSGGTDTQYF TGTGCCAGCAGCTTGGTAAGCGGGGGCACAGATACGCAGTATTTT
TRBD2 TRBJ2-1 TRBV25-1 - CASSELAGGPGEQFF TGTGCCAGCAGTGAACTAGCGGGGGGGCCCGGTGAGCAGTTCTTC
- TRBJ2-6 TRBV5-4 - CASSSLTTGANVLTF TGTGCCAGCAGCTCATTGACCACTGGGGCCAACGTCCTGACTTTC
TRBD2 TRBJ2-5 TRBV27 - CASNSRGSSGGGETQYF TGTGCCAGCAATTCCCGTGGTAGTAGCGGGGGAGGAGAGACCCAGTACTTC
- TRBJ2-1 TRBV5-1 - CASSRDNRLYNEQFF TGCGCCAGCAGCCGGGACAATCGCCTCTACAATGAGCAGTTCTTC
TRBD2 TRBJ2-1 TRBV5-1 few CASSLLLAVYNEQFF TGCGCCAGCAGCTTGTTACTAGCGGTCTACAATGAGCAGTTCTTC
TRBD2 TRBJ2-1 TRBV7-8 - CASSQSGRNEQFF TGTGCCAGCAGTCAGAGCGGGAGAAATGAGCAGTTCTTC
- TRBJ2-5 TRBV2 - CASSVRGETQYF TGTGCCAGCAGTGTAAGGGGAGAGACCCAGTACTTC
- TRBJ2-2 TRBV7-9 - CASSLTDTGELFF TGTGCCAGCAGCTTGACAGACACCGGGGAGCTGTTTTTT
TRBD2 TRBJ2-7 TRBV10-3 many CAIRGTSGYEQYF TGTGCCATCAGAGGGACTAGCGGCTACGAGCAGTACTTC
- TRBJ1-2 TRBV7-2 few CASSLMGTNYGYTF TGTGCCAGCAGCTTAATGGGTACTAACTATGGCTACACCTTC
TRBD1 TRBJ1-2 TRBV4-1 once CASSPTGGEGGGYTF TGCGCCAGCAGCCCTACAGGGGGCGAAGGTGGGGGCTACACCTTC
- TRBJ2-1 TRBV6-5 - CASSYLTGPGQFF TGTGCCAGCAGTTACCTCACGGGCCCCGGTCAGTTCTTC
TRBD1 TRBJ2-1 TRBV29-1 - CSVGPGTGKGEQFF TGCAGCGTCGGACCCGGGACAGGAAAGGGTGAGCAGTTCTTC
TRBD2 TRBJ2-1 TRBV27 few CASSLIVWRGTSGRNEQFF TGTGCCAGCAGTTTAATTGTTTGGCGCGGGACTAGCGGGAGAAATGAGCAGTTCTTC
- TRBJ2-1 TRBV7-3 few CASSPSGGSYNEQFF TGTGCCAGCAGCCCCAGTGGGGGGTCCTACAATGAGCAGTTCTTC
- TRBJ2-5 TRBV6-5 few CASSYSFGLDQETQYF TGTGCCAGCAGTTACTCTTTCGGATTGGACCAAGAGACCCAGTACTTC
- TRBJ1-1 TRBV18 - CASSPRQLEAFF TGTGCCAGCTCACCAAGACAGCTTGAAGCTTTCTTT
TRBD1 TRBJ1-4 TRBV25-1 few CASTRDRGEKLFF TGTGCCAGCACCCGGGACAGGGGAGAAAAACTGTTTTTT
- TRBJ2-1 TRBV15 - CATSRDRDFYTNEQFF TGTGCCACCAGCAGAGACAGGGACTTCTACACCAATGAGCAGTTCTTC
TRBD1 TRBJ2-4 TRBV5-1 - CASRFDRAENIQYF TGCGCCAGCAGGTTTGACAGGGCGGAAAACATTCAGTACTTC
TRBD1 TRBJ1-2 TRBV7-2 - CASSPGTGPGYTF TGTGCCAGCAGCCCAGGGACAGGGCCTGGCTACACCTTC
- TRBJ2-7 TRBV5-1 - CASSLVSGNEQYF TGCGCCAGCAGCTTGGTTTCAGGAAACGAGCAGTACTTC
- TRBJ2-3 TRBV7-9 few CASSWGSSTDTQYF TGTGCCAGCAGCTGGGGGTCTAGCACAGATACGCAGTATTTT
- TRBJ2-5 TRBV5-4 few CASSRSAPETQYF TGTGCCAGCAGCCGGTCGGCACCGGAGACCCAGTACTTC
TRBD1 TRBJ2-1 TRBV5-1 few CASSFRQGRNEQFF TGCGCCAGCAGCTTTAGACAGGGAAGAAATGAGCAGTTCTTC
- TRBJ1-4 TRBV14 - CASSQGSREKLFF TGTGCCAGCAGCCAAGGCTCGCGGGAAAAACTGTTTTTT
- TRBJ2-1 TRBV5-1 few CASSYRASYNEQFF TGCGCCAGCAGCTACCGGGCCTCCTACAATGAGCAGTTCTTC
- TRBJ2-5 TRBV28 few CASRRTPMETQYF TGTGCCAGCAGACGGACCCCGATGGAGACCCAGTACTTC
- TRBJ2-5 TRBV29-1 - CSVGSGQETQYF TGCAGCGTTGGATCCGGGCAAGAGACCCAGTACTTC
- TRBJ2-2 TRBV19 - CASKVYGTGELFF TGTGCCAGTAAGGTTTACGGCACCGGGGAGCTGTTTTTT
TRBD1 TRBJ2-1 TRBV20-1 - CSARPPDRGFF TGCAGTGCTAGACCCCCGGACAGGGGGTTCTTC
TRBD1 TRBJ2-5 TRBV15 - CATSRGQGALGETQYF TGTGCCACCAGCAGGGGACAGGGGGCGCTTGGAGAGACCCAGTACTTC
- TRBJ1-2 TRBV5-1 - CASSLEGRYGYTF TGCGCCAGCAGCTTGGAGGGGAGGTATGGCTACACCTTC
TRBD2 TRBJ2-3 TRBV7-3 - CASSSSGMGTDTQYF TGTGCCAGCAGCTCGAGCGGGATGGGCACAGATACGCAGTATTTT